The 9 T cell receptor beta chains below all came from one sample that was sequenced in a study of patients and donors after allogeneic stem cell transplantation. TCRdb re-called the RT-PCR reads with MiXCR, one entry per CDR3 protein. The repertoire holds roughly 960,000 distinct CDR3 sequences, with more than 15% as singletons. The sequencing sample was made of blood, either unsorted or a sorted T cell fraction (not recorded which). The receptors shown here come from a human donor who was either an allogeneic HSCT recipient or a stem cell or donor lymphocyte infusion donor (not recorded which). It is not recorded whose cells these are; they may come from a transplant donor.

This clonotype has more than one count but fewer than ten. The gene calls are TRBV12-3 or TRBV12-4 and TRBJ2-7; tentatively, D is TRBD1 (6 bases). CDR3 size: 14 residues. Trimming shortened V by 5 bases and J by 4 bases, and 15 bases separated the two germline ends. Here the CDR3 reads CASSRTGLGYEQYF. The CDR3 DNA sequence: TGTGCCAGCAGTCGAACAGGGTTGGGGTACGAGCAGTACTTC.

The chain combines TRBV5-1 with TRBJ2-1, with TRBD2 matching 10 bases. V lost 0 bases and J lost 2; bases outside the gene matches: 2. The CDR3 has 16 residues. In germline, CDR1 is SGHRS, CDR2 YFSETQ. The CDR3: CASSLGSGRTYNEQFF. The CDR3 coding sequence is TGCGCCAGCAGCTTGGGTAGCGGGAGGACCTACAATGAGCAGTTCTTC.

There are a few counts of this clonotype. The chain joins TRBV6-1 to TRBJ2-7; no firm D call. The CDR3 length is 12 residues. Germline CDR1 and CDR2: MNHNS and SASEGT. The V end lost 8 bases, the J end lost 2 bases, and 10 bases lay between the germline ends. The CDR3 DNA reads TGTGCCAGCTTAGGTCCAACCTACGAGCAGTACTTC. This encodes CASLGPTYEQYF.

This clonotype came up a few times. The chain links TRBV27 to TRBJ2-1, with 10 bases fitting TRBD2. The CDR3 consists of 17 residues. V lost 1 base to trimming and J lost 6 bases; unmatched junction nucleotides: 9. Germline lookup yields CDR1 MNHEY and CDR2 SMNVEV (reference sequence). CDR3 sequence reads: CASSLWASGSVVNEQFF. The CDR3 DNA reads TGTGCCAGCAGTTTATGGGCTAGCGGGAGCGTTGTCAATGAGCAGTTCTTC.

This clonotype was seen a few times. V gene TRBV3-1 combines with J gene TRBJ2-2, with D perhaps TRBD2 (5 bases). Per the germline V gene, CDR1 is LGHDT and CDR2 is YNNKEL (reference sequence). Deletions cut 0 bases from V and 6 bases from J, with 11 bases between. This CDR3 comprises 15 residues. The chain's CDR3 is CASSQDPRASGELFF. CDR3 coding DNA: TGTGCCAGCAGCCAAGATCCGAGGGCTTCCGGGGAGCTGTTTTTT.

The J gene is TRBJ2-1, the V gene TRBV20-1; 9 bases are a match to TRBD2. Losses at the gene ends were 5 bases for V and 7 bases for J; bases not matched to a gene: 9. Germline assignment: CDR1 DFQATT and CDR2 SNEGSKA (reference sequence). CDR3 length: 14 amino acids. The CDR3 protein is CSADLAGRKNEQFF. CDR3 in DNA: TGCAGTGCTGATCTAGCGGGGCGGAAGAATGAGCAGTTCTTC.

This clonotype was seen only a few times. CDR3 region: CATSGGSAYEQYF. In DNA form, the CDR3 reads TGTGCCACCAGTGGGGGTAGCGCCTACGAGCAGTACTTC. This chain joins TRBV24-1 and TRBJ2-7; TRBD2 might be the D (5 bases). Trimming took off 5 bases at V and 2 bases at J, with 9 bases between the two ends. The CDR3 contains 13 residues. The V gene's germline CDR1 is KGHDR and CDR2 SFDVKD.

This clonotype occurred a few times. The gene calls are TRBV4-2 and TRBJ1-1; no definite D call. Trimming took 1 base from V and 0 from J, leaving 9 bases between them. This CDR3 region has 15 residues. The germline CDR1 and CDR2 sequences are LGHNA and YNFKEQ. The CDR3 region has the DNA TGTGCCAGCAGCCAAGTCGAGGGTTTGAACACTGAAGCTTTCTTT. The encoded protein is CASSQVEGLNTEAFF.

This clonotype occurred a few times. V gene TRBV11-1 combines with J gene TRBJ2-1; D perhaps matches TRBD1 (6 bases). The CDR3 is 18 amino acids. Germline CDR1 SGHAT, CDR2 FQDESV (reference sequence). Trimming pared 5 bases from V and 0 bases from J, leaving 20 bases between. The CDR3 region is CASSEQTGQTPSYNEQFF. The CDR3 coding sequence is TGTGCCAGCAGCGAACAGACAGGACAGACCCCCTCCTACAATGAGCAGTTCTTC.